The entry below gives a single T cell receptor (beta chain) sequence along with its context. This specimen comes from a study of blood T cell repertoires in COVID-19. Only in-frame clones appear in the TCRdb table, and some are missing; sequencing was by immunoSEQ multiplex PCR. The data contain roughly 24,000 clones, about 76% of them singletons. This CDR3 contains 15 residues. Looked up from germline, CDR1 is LGHNA and CDR2 is YNFKEQ. Trimming removed 3 bases from V and 3 bases from J, with 15 bases in between. The clonotype was recovered from a man at least 80 years old with active or convalescent COVID-19. Sequencing input: peripheral blood. The chain carries TRBV4-2 and TRBJ2-7, with a possible D match to TRBD1 (6 bases). The CDR3 sequence: CASSQGHQINYEQYF. CDR3 sequence (DNA): TGTGCCAGCAGCCAGGGACACCAAATTAACTACGAGCAGTACTTC.